Following are 15 T cell receptor beta chains from one sample sequenced in a study of T cells expressing NK-cell markers. TCRdb reprocessed the 5' RACE reads and reports one entry per CDR3 protein, with no DNA. This sample contains a few hundred thousand distinct CDR3 sequences. The material sequenced was blood T cells: a sorted CD56 or NKG2C T cell subset, CD4+ or CD8+ T cells, or bulk PBMC T cells (not recorded which). All receptors derive from a man aged 18 to 35 in good health.

The chain employs TRBV28 and TRBJ2-5. Germline lookup yields CDR1 MDHEN and CDR2 SYDVKM. The CDR3 has 14 residues. The CDR3: CASTEATSGETQYF.

The chain carries TRBV2 and TRBJ1-1; TCRdb designates TRBD1, a call that cannot be tested without DNA. Germline lookup yields CDR1 SNHLY and CDR2 FYNNEI. This CDR3 is built from 12 residues. The CDR3 here is CASSGPGPEAFF.

The V gene is TRBV20-1, the J gene TRBJ2-1; lacking DNA, the TRBD2 call made by TCRdb goes unchecked. Germline CDR1 DFQATT, CDR2 SNEGSKA (reference sequence). The CDR3 sequence is 14 residues long. CDR3: CSAIGGPRINEQFF.

CDR3 sequence reads: CSARPRQGPNYGYTF. The chain joins TRBV20-1 to TRBJ1-2; without DNA, the TCRdb call of TRBD1 cannot be checked. This CDR3 has 15 amino acids. Per the germline V gene, CDR1 is DFQATT and CDR2 is SNEGSKA (reference sequence).

The rearrangement uses TRBV29-1 and TRBJ1-1; TCRdb gives TRBD1 as the D gene, but with no DNA this cannot be confirmed. The CDR3 is 15 residues long. CDR1 is SQVTM and CDR2 is ANQGSEA in the germline V gene. The CDR3 here is CSAKRPGALGTEAFF.

V gene TRBV30 combines with J gene TRBJ1-1. The CDR3 loop spans 12 amino acids. Germline CDR1 GTSNPN, CDR2 SVGIG (reference sequence). This chain's CDR3 is CAERALGTEAFF. Complete variable domain (other parts from reference TRBV30 and TRBJ1-1): SQTIHQWPATLVQPVGSPLSLECTVEGTSNPNLYWYRQAAGRGLQLLFYSVGIGQISSEVPQNLSASRPQDRQFILSSKKLLLSDSGFYLCAERALGTEAFFGQGTRLTVV.

The rearrangement links TRBV12-3 or TRBV12-4 to TRBJ1-6. The CDR3 loop spans 14 amino acids. CDR3 loop: CASTVGRAYSPLHF.

This sequence joins TRBV12-3 or TRBV12-4 and TRBJ2-1. This CDR3 is 15 amino acids long. The CDR3 protein is CASTKDGSSYNEQFF.

The chain links TRBV27 to TRBJ2-7; the TCRdb call, TRBD2, lacks DNA for checking. Germline-derived CDR1 and CDR2 are MNHEY and SMNVEV (reference sequence). The CDR3 is 15 amino acids. CDR3: CASRELAGGRYEQYF.

This chain uses TRBV9 with TRBJ2-3. The germline V gene has CDR1 SGDLS and CDR2 YYNGEE. This CDR3 spans 16 amino acids. CDR3 sequence: CASSVLGLPSTDTQYF.

The V gene is TRBV10-1, the J gene TRBJ2-1; the D call from TCRdb, TRBD1, cannot be confirmed without DNA. The germline CDR1 and CDR2 sequences are WNHNN and SYGVQD (reference sequence). The CDR3 loop spans 18 amino acids. The CDR3 is CASSELGGRHSSYNEQFF.

The chain carries TRBV20-1 and TRBJ2-2; TCRdb indicates TRBD1, and absent DNA this call remains unverified. The germline gives CDR1 DFQATT, CDR2 SNEGSKA (reference sequence). The CDR3 runs 16 residues. CDR3 sequence reads: CSARSGLGFSTGELFF.

J is TRBJ1-5 and V is TRBV24-1; TCRdb outputs TRBD1, but without DNA this stays unchecked. Germline CDR1 and CDR2: KGHDR and SFDVKD. CDR3 length: 18 residues. The CDR3: CATSDLGQTEGLQQPQHF.

This chain joins TRBV24-1 and TRBJ2-6; TCRdb returns TRBD1, unconfirmable since there is no DNA. The CDR3 is 17 amino acids. The V gene's germline CDR1 is KGHDR and CDR2 SFDVKD. Here the CDR3 reads CATSSRQGDSGANVLTF.

The V and J genes are TRBV24-1 and TRBJ2-1; with no DNA, the TCRdb D assignment of TRBD2 cannot be verified. The CDR3 length is 18 residues. From germline, CDR1 is KGHDR and CDR2 SFDVKD. The CDR3 loop is CATSDWRPSGSFYNEQFF.